This T cell receptor beta chain was sequenced in a study of T cell repertoires in aging, cancer and after chemotherapy. This clonotype was counted only a few times. Its target is unknown. The template was genomic DNA from peripheral blood, not RNA. General study points: In hematological cancer patients, infiltrated lymphoid organs may have impaired thymic emigration or peripheral T cell expansion. Median generation probability rose over the chemotherapy interval in each cancer cohort, suggesting rebound thymic output.

Rearranged V-D-J TRB sequences were amplified with a mixed TRB-A/B primer pool. One entry per CDR3 protein results from TCRdb running MiXCR on the multiplex PCR reads. The sample consists of 1,300 to 1,500 distinct CDR3 sequences, roughly 25% of them appearing once. Sequenced material: blood. This sequence was found in a human donor with a blood cancer.

The CDR3, as DNA: TGTGCCAGCAGTAACGGCGGCACTGAAGCTTTCTTT. Its protein product is CASSNGGTEAFF. V usage is TRBV12-3 or TRBV12-4 and J usage is TRBJ1-1, with no clear D. This CDR3 is 12 amino acids long. The V gene lost 5 bases and the J gene lost 4 bases, with 8 bases spanning the gap.